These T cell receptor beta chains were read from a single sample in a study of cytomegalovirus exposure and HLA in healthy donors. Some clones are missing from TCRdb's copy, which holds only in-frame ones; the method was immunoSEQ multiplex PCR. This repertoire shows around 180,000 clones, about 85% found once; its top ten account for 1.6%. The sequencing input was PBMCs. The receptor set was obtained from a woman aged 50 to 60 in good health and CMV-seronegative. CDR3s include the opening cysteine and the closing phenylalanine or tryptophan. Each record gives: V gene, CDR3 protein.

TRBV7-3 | CASSLMAGAHNEQFF
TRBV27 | CASSFGTEAFF
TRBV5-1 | CASSPGPASEQFF
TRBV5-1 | CASSPTSGSSYEQYF
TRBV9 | CASSAHLGTLKNEQFF
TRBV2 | CASSPGQVYGYTF
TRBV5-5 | CASSSDSASTDTQYF
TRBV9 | CASSVEGWGYEQFF
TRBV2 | CASSYRGQELFF
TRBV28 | CASSSVDRNNEAFF
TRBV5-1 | CASSPGGTSGINEQFF
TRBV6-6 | CASSSIANYGYTF
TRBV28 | CASSQGHGPSYEQYF
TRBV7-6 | CASSLRVMNTEAFF
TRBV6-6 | CASSREARLRTF
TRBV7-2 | CASSRGGGPSEQYF
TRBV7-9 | CASSSRDRKIYEQYF
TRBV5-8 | CASSPGTGDGYTF
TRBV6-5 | CASRPPKGASYEQYF
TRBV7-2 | CASSYTGGYGYTF
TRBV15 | CATRGLAGADTQYF
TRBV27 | CASSLKASGSTDTQYF
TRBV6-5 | CASSYTGTGYEQYF
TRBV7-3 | CASSPRLADTQYF
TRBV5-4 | CASSRWDRGTEAFF
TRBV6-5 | CASSYGLRNTEAFF
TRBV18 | CASSPPTGGLYTGELFF
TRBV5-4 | CASTTSSYNEQFF
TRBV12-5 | CASGSGLASVNEQFF
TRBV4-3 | CASSQVARESYEQYF
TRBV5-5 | CASRLTSGHNEQFF
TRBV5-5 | CASSLATGVSGTLRRGDDF
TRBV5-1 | CASSFGGSNEKLFF
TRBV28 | CASSPRGPGTDTQYF
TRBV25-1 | CASSEGGQKVGANVLTF
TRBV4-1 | CASSPGQGELREKLFF